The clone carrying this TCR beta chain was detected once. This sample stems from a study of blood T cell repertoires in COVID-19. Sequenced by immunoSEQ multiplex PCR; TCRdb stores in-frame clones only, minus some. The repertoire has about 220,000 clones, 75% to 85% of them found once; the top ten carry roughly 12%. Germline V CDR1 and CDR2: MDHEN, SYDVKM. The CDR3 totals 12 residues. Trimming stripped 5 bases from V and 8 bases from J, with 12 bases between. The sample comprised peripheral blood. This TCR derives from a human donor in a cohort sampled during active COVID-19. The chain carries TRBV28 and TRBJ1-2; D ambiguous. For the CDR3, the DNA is TGTGCCAGCAGTCTAAATTTGGTCGGCTACACCTTC. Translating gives CASSLNLVGYTF.